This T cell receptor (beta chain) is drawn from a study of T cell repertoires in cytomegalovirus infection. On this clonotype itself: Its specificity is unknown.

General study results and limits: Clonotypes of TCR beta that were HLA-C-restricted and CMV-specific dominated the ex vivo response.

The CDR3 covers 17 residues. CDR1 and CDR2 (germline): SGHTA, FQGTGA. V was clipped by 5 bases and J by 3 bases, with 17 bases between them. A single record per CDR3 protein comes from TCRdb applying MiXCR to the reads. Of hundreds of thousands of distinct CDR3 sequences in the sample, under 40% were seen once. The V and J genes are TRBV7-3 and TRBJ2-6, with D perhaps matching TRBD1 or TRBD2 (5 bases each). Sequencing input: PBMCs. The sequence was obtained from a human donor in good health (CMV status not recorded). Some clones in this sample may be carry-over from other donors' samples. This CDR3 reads CASSAGRRGGGANVLTF. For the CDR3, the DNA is TGTGCCAGCAGCGCCGGTCGTCGGGGCGGTGGGGCCAACGTCCTGACTTTC. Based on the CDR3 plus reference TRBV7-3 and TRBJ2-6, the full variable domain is GAGVSQTPSNKVTEKGKYVELRCDPISGHTALYWYRQSLGQGPEFLIYFQGTGAADDSGLPNDRFFAVRPEGSVSTLKIQRTERGDSAVYLCASSAGRRGGGANVLTFGAGSRLTVL.